Presented here are 24 T cell receptor beta chains from one specimen sequenced in a study of post-analysis software for immune sequencing data. Study-level findings and limits: Roughly 5 TRBV segments occurring more often in patients than controls included TRBV5-6, TRBV5-1 and TRBV20-1.

Prepared TCR beta cDNA libraries contained unique molecular identifiers. TCRdb itself ran the PCR reads through MiXCR, one entry per CDR3 protein. The sample consists of about 810,000 distinct CDR3 sequences, roughly 58% of them appearing once. These TCRs' antigens remain unknown. Source material: blood. The receptor set was obtained from a girl aged 10 to 17 with multiple sclerosis.

In its sample, this clonotype was seen a few times. The rearrangement uses TRBV7-9 and TRBJ2-3; 10 nucleotides agree with TRBD1. With V trimmed by 4 bases and J by 4 bases, 5 bases remained unmatched. The CDR3 has 15 amino acids. Germline CDR1 is SEHNR and CDR2 is FQNEAQ (reference sequence). CDR3 sequence (DNA): TGTGCCAGCAGCTCGAGGGACAGGGGTCCAGATACGCAGTATTTT. It translates to CASSSRDRGPDTQYF. Combining the CDR3 with reference TRBV7-9 and TRBJ2-3 gives the whole variable domain DTGVSQNPRHKITKRGQNVTFRCDPISEHNRLYWYRQTLGQGPEFLTYFQNEAQLEKSRLLSDRFSAERPKGSFSTLEIQRTEQGDSAMYLCASSSRDRGPDTQYFGPGTRLTVL.

The chain carries TRBV5-1 and TRBJ2-5, with D maybe TRBD2 (6 bases). CDR3 size: 12 residues. V lost 3 bases, J lost 4 bases, and 7 bases lay in between. In germline, CDR1 is SGHRS, CDR2 YFSETQ. CDR3 sequence: CASSSGVETQYF. The CDR3 nucleotides read TGCGCCAGCAGCTCGGGAGTAGAGACCCAGTACTTC.

Concerning this clonotype: This sequence may be a read error, since a much larger clone differs from it by one base. The rearrangement links TRBV6-5 to TRBJ2-5; tentatively, D is TRBD2 (5 bases). The J call is in doubt because the DNA end fits TRBJ2-7 better. The germline CDR1 and CDR2 sequences are MNHEY and SVGAGI. The CDR3 is 15 amino acids. The CDR3 loop is CANRTGTPRGDEQYF. CDR3 bases: TGTGCCAACAGAACGGGCACTCCCCGGGGTGACGAGCAGTACTTC.

The V call is TRBV20-1, the J call TRBJ2-2; D may be TRBD1 or TRBD2 (5 bases each). CDR3 length equals 16 residues. Between the trimmed V and J ends, which lost 0 bases and 2 bases, there was a span of 13 bases. CDR1 is DFQATT and CDR2 is SNEGSKA in the germline V gene (reference sequence). CDR3 DNA: TGCAGTGCTAGAGATAGTTGGGGACCTAACACCGGGGAGCTGTTTTTT. Translating it yields CSARDSWGPNTGELFF.

This clonotype showed up just once. This chain uses TRBV10-3 with TRBJ2-2; TRBD2 matches at 10 bases. CDR3 size: 17 residues. Per germline, CDR1 ENHRY and CDR2 SYGVKD. V was clipped by 2 bases and J by 1 base; unmatched bases: 4. In DNA, the CDR3 is TGTGCCATCAGTGAGAGGACTAGCGGAATGAACACCGGGGAGCTGTTTTTT. This codes for CAISERTSGMNTGELFF.

V and J are TRBV12-5 and TRBJ1-2; 9 bases map to TRBD1. V dropped 0 bases and J dropped 8; count of bases not matched to a gene: 10. Germline V gene lookup returns CDR1 LGHNT and CDR2 FRNRAP. There are 16 residues in the CDR3. Here the CDR3 DNA reads TGTGCTAGTGGTTTGGTACGGGACAGGGCGGACCGCGGCTACACCTTC. Its translation is CASGLVRDRADRGYTF.

The CDR3 sequence: CSAQTSGGRETQYF. The CDR3 DNA sequence: TGCAGTGCCCAGACTAGCGGGGGGAGAGAGACCCAGTACTTC. The chain carries TRBV20-1 and TRBJ2-5, with 13 bases identical to TRBD2. This CDR3 spans 14 amino acids. V shed 6 bases, J shed 4 bases, and the junction held 5 bases outside the gene matches. Looked up from germline, CDR1 is DFQATT and CDR2 is SNEGSKA (reference sequence).

The chain combines TRBV4-1 with TRBJ2-1, with D uncertain. Germline V lookup: CDR1 MGHRA, CDR2 YSYEKL. Between the trimmed V and J ends, which lost 0 bases and 6 bases, there was a span of 15 bases. CDR3 size: 16 residues. CDR3 sequence (DNA): TGCGCCAGCAGCCAAGAGCCGGTGACGGAGCCCAATGAGCAGTTCTTC. It yields the protein CASSQEPVTEPNEQFF.

The chain has TRBV5-1 and TRBJ2-7, with 8 bases fitting TRBD1. The CDR3 spans 15 residues. The germline gives CDR1 SGHRS, CDR2 YFSETQ. The V segment lost 0 bases and the J segment 2 bases; nucleotides outside the gene matches: 4. The CDR3 loop is CASSLARGQAYEQYF. The CDR3 DNA sequence: TGCGCCAGCAGCTTGGCACGGGGACAGGCCTACGAGCAGTACTTC.

The gene calls are TRBV7-6 and TRBJ2-4, with 8 nucleotides matching TRBD1. The J call may be incorrect, as the DNA end agrees better with TRBJ2-7. CDR3 length equals 15 residues. CDR1 is SGHVS, CDR2 FNYEAQ, per germline. The CDR3, as DNA: TGTGCCAGCAGCGGGACAGGCACCCCATCCTACGAGCAGTACTTC. Protein product: CASSGTGTPSYEQYF.

This clonotype has just one count. The genes are TRBV2 and TRBJ2-1; weak D call: TRBD2 (6 bases). The CDR3 contains 13 residues. CDR1 is SNHLY and CDR2 is FYNNEI in the germline V gene. The CDR3 reads CAGSGLGNGKQFF. Here the CDR3 DNA reads TGTGCGGGTTCGGGACTGGGAAACGGGAAGCAGTTCTTC. Combining the CDR3 with reference TRBV2 and TRBJ2-1 gives the whole variable domain EPEVTQTPSHQVTQMGQEVILRCVPISNHLYFYWYRQILGQKVEFLVSFYNNEISEKSEIFDDQFSVERPDGSNFTLKIRSTKLEDSAMYFCAGSGLGNGKQFFGPGTRLTVL.

The chain combines TRBV6-6 with TRBJ2-7; TRBD2 matches 11 bases. The junction had 10 bases not matched to a gene; V was cut back by 6 bases and J by 3 bases. The germline V gene encodes CDR1 MNHNY and CDR2 SVGAGI (reference sequence). CDR3 length: 16 residues. The CDR3 region is CASSETGTSGRYEQYF. Here the CDR3 DNA reads TGTGCCAGCAGCGAAACCGGGACTAGCGGTCGCTACGAGCAGTACTTC.

This clonotype was counted only a few times. The chain couples TRBV5-1 to TRBJ2-7, with D uncertain. Germline assignment: CDR1 SGHRS and CDR2 YFSETQ. This CDR3 is built from 14 residues. The germline V and J ends were trimmed by 1 base and 4 bases, with 12 bases remaining between them. The CDR3, as DNA: TGCGCCAGCAGCTTGAATCCGGACGGATACGAGCAGTACTTC. Translated: CASSLNPDGYEQYF.

The V gene is TRBV7-9, the J gene TRBJ2-3, with D possibly called TRBD1 or TRBD2 (5 bases each). The CDR3 spans 17 residues. Germline values: CDR1 SEHNR, CDR2 FQNEAQ (reference sequence). Trimming removed 5 bases from V and 2 bases from J, with 20 bases in between. Written as DNA, the CDR3 is TGTGCCAGCAGCCGGGTATGGGGGATAGGGTCCACAGATACGCAGTATTTT. This sequence encodes CASSRVWGIGSTDTQYF.

The count of this clonotype is one. The gene calls are TRBV20-1 and TRBJ2-3; no clear D. This CDR3 is 12 amino acids long. Between the trimmed V and J ends, which lost 5 bases and 4 bases, there was a span of 10 bases. The V gene's germline CDR1 is DFQATT and CDR2 SNEGSKA (reference sequence). As DNA, the CDR3 is TGCAGTGCTGGACGAAGAGCAGATACGCAGTATTTT. This translates into CSAGRRADTQYF.

This clonotype was seen a handful of times. The chain carries TRBV12-3 or TRBV12-4 and TRBJ2-1; 14 bases agree with TRBD2. The CDR3 spans 16 residues. V lost 4 bases and J lost 10; bases outside the gene matches: 9. The CDR3 loop reads CASSYSPGLAGEEQFF. For the CDR3, the DNA is TGTGCCAGCAGTTACTCACCGGGACTAGCGGGAGAGGAGCAGTTCTTC.

The rearrangement links TRBV12-3 or TRBV12-4 to TRBJ1-1; D gene uncertain. The CDR3 length is 16 residues. V was trimmed by 6 bases and J by 1 base, leaving 18 bases between them. The CDR3 loop is CASSPLGQSPNTEAFF. For the CDR3, the DNA is TGTGCCAGCAGCCCTTTAGGCCAATCCCCGAACACTGAAGCTTTCTTT.

The CDR3: CASSVRTGDQPQHF. CDR3 nucleotide sequence: TGCGCCAGCAGCGTCCGGACAGGGGACCAGCCCCAGCATTTT. The chain combines TRBV5-1 with TRBJ1-5, with 9 bases identical to TRBD1. CDR1 and CDR2 from the germline V gene are SGHRS and YFSETQ. CDR3 length: 14 residues. J was trimmed by 7 bases and V by 4 bases; bases with no gene match: 6.

This sequence joins TRBV15 and TRBJ2-7; 7 bases align to TRBD1. This CDR3 is 14 amino acids long. V lost 3 bases and J lost 0; bases outside the gene matches: 2. Germline V gene data show CDR1 as LNHNV and CDR2 as YYDKDF (reference sequence). The CDR3 protein is CATSSGDSSYEQYF. The DNA of the CDR3 is TGTGCCACCAGCAGCGGGGACAGCTCCTACGAGCAGTACTTC.

The CDR3: CAIRVRGQVSGANVLTF. CDR3 in DNA: TGTGCCATCCGAGTTCGGGGACAGGTCTCTGGGGCCAACGTCCTGACTTTC. This sequence joins TRBV7-9 and TRBJ2-6; 8 bases are a match to TRBD1. Per the germline V gene, CDR1 is SEHNR and CDR2 is FQNEAQ (reference sequence). V shed 10 bases and J 0 bases; nucleotides not matched to a gene: 11. CDR3 length equals 17 residues.

CDR3 amino acids: CSARDRTGITPYEQYF. The CDR3 DNA sequence: TGCAGTGCTAGAGATCGGACAGGGATAACCCCCTACGAGCAGTACTTC. The chain links TRBV20-1 to TRBJ2-7; 8 positions match TRBD1. The V gene end was trimmed by 0 bases and the J gene end by 2 bases; junction bases not matched to a gene: 9. The CDR3 has 16 residues. Germline V CDR1 and CDR2: DFQATT, SNEGSKA (reference sequence).

This chain links TRBV12-3 or TRBV12-4 with TRBJ2-7; the D gene could be TRBD1 or TRBD2 (5 bases each). Trimming removed 7 bases from V and 5 bases from J, with 21 bases in between. The CDR3 spans 15 residues. CDR3 protein: CASTLSGIRGHEQYF. As DNA, the CDR3 is TGTGCCAGCACCCTCTCGGGGATACGGGGCCACGAGCAGTACTTC.

This clonotype was seen a few times. The genes are TRBV5-1 and TRBJ2-7; D is ambiguous. V lost 0 bases, J lost 9 bases, and 19 bases lay in between. Looked up from germline, CDR1 is SGHRS and CDR2 is YFSETQ. The CDR3 has 15 residues. DNA of the CDR3: TGCGCCAGCAGCTTGGAGCAGTACGGCCTAGGTGGGCAGTACTTC. Its translation is CASSLEQYGLGGQYF.

The rearrangement uses TRBV7-6 and TRBJ2-2, with D maybe TRBD1 (6 bases). This CDR3 region has 14 residues. V lost 5 bases to trimming and J lost 4 bases, with 11 bases between them. The germline V gene has CDR1 SGHVS and CDR2 FNYEAQ. The CDR3 coding sequence is TGTGCCAGCAGCAGATCAGGGGTCACCGGGGAGCTGTTTTTT. Encoded protein: CASSRSGVTGELFF.